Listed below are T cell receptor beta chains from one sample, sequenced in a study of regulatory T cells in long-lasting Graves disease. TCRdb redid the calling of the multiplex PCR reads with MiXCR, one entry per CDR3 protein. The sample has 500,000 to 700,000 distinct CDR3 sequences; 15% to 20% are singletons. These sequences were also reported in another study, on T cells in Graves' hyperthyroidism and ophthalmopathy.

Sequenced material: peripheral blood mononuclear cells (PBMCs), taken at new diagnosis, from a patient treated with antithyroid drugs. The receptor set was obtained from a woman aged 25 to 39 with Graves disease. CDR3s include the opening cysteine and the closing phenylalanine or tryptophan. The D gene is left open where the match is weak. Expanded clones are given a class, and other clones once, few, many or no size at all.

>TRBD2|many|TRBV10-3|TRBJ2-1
CAISDPGGTTYNEQFF
TGTGCCATCAGTGATCCGGGAGGGACTACCTACAATGAGCAGTTCTTC
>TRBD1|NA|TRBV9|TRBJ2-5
CASSGRQGGQTQYF
TGTGCCAGCAGCGGCCGACAGGGGGGTCAGACCCAGTACTTC
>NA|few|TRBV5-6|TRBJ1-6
CASSSRWDRQRISPLHF
TGTGCCAGCAGCTCCAGGTGGGACCGGCAGAGGATTTCACCCCTCCACTTT
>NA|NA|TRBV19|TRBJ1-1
CASSIWGADTEAFF
TGTGCCAGTAGTATTTGGGGGGCAGATACTGAAGCTTTCTTT
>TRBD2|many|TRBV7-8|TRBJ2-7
CASSLDPLAISYEQYF
TGTGCCAGCAGCTTAGACCCACTAGCGATTTCCTACGAGCAGTACTTC
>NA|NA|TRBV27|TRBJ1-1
CASSSFGKATEAFF
TGTGCCAGCAGTTCGTTCGGGAAGGCCACTGAAGCTTTCTTT
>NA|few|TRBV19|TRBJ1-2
CASSSHYRSYTF
TGTGCCAGTAGTTCGCACTATAGGAGCTACACCTTC
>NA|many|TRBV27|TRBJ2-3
CASELANTQYF
TGTGCCAGCGAATTGGCGAATACGCAGTATTTT
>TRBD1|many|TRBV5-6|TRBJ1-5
CASSNWDRGNQPQHF
TGTGCCAGCAGCAACTGGGACAGGGGCAATCAGCCCCAGCATTTT
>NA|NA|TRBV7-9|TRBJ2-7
CASIRGGSYEQYF
TGTGCCAGCATTAGGGGGGGGTCCTACGAGCAGTACTTC
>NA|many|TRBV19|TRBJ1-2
CASSTAAGSYGYTF
TGTGCCAGTAGTACCGCGGCGGGAAGCTATGGCTACACCTTC
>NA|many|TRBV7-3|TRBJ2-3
CASSIGTLSTDTQYF
TGTGCCAGCAGTATAGGGACACTCAGCACAGATACGCAGTATTTT
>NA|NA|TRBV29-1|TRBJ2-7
CSGVDPYEQYF
TGCAGCGGGGTGGACCCCTACGAGCAGTACTTC
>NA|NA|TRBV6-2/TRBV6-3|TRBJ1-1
CASSYEASNTEAFF
TGTGCCAGCAGTTACGAGGCCTCGAACACTGAAGCTTTCTTT
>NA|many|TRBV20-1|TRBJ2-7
CSASKSYEQYF
TGCAGTGCCTCGAAAAGTTACGAGCAGTACTTC
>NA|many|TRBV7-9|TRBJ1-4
CASSPQLGEKLFF
TGTGCCAGCAGCCCCCAGCTTGGTGAAAAACTGTTTTTT
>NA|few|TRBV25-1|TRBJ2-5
CASLKTQYF
TGTGCCAGCCTGAAGACCCAGTACTTC
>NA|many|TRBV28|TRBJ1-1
CASNYRNTEAFF
TGTGCCAGCAATTACCGTAACACTGAAGCTTTCTTT
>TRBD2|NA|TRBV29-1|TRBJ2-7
CSVTTSGLYEQYF
TGCAGCGTGACGACTAGCGGCTTATACGAGCAGTACTTC
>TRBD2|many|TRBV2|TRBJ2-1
CASSEAGGLNEQFF
TGTGCCAGCAGTGAGGCGGGAGGACTCAATGAGCAGTTCTTC
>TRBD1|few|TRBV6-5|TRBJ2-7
CASSYPTGSGMRPYEQYF
TGTGCCAGCAGTTACCCGACAGGGTCGGGAATGAGGCCCTACGAGCAGTACTTC
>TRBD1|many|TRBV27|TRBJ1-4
CASSWGQGATELFF
TGTGCCAGCAGTTGGGGACAGGGGGCGACGGAACTGTTTTTT
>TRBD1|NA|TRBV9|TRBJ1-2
CASSAGQGDNYGYTF
TGTGCCAGCAGCGCTGGACAGGGGGACAACTATGGCTACACCTTC
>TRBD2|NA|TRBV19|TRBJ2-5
CASRIAGTKETQYF
TGTGCCAGTAGGATAGCGGGGACAAAAGAGACCCAGTACTTC
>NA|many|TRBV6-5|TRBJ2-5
CASSYPSGGETQYF
TGTGCCAGCAGTTACCCGAGTGGGGGGGAGACCCAGTACTTC
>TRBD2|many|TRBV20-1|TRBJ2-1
CSASGRVNEQFF
TGCAGTGCTAGCGGGAGGGTCAATGAGCAGTTCTTC
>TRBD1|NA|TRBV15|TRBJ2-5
CATSKDRVLETQYF
TGTGCCACCAGCAAAGACAGGGTATTAGAGACCCAGTACTTC
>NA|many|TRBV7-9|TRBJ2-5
CASSLVGAGETQYF
TGTGCCAGCAGCTTAGTAGGGGCCGGAGAGACCCAGTACTTC
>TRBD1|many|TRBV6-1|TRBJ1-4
CASSETGDNGKLFF
TGTGCCAGCAGTGAGACAGGGGACAACGGAAAACTGTTTTTT
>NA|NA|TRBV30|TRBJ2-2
CAWRRPLTGELFF
TGTGCCTGGAGGCGGCCCCTCACCGGGGAGCTGTTTTTT
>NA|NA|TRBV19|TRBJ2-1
CASAGGGSYNKQFF
TGTGCCAGTGCTGGGGGGGGCTCCTACAATAAGCAGTTCTTC
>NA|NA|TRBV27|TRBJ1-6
CASSSRGAGQNSPLHF
TGTGCCAGCAGTTCTCGAGGAGCGGGGCAAAATTCACCCCTCCACTTT
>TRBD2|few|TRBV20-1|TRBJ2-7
CSASSGTSGRDEQYF
TGCAGTGCTAGTTCCGGGACTAGCGGGAGGGACGAGCAGTACTTC
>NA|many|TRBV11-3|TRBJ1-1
CASSLTGINTEAFF
TGTGCCAGCAGCTTAACAGGGATAAACACTGAAGCTTTCTTT
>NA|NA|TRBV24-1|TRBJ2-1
CATSDFRTGSGRFF
TGTGCCACCAGTGATTTCCGGACCGGGTCTGGGCGGTTCTTC
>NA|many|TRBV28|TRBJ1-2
CASKTVVGGYTF
TGTGCCAGCAAGACAGTTGTGGGGGGCTACACCTTC
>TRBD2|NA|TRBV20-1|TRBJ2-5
CSARGTSGWETQYF
TGCAGTGCTAGGGGGACTAGCGGGTGGGAGACCCAGTACTTC
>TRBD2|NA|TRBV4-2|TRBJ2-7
CASSQDRAGALNEQYF
TGTGCCAGCAGCCAAGATAGAGCGGGAGCACTTAACGAGCAGTACTTC
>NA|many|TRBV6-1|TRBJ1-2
CASRLTGQTYDGYTF
TGTGCCAGCAGGCTAACCGGACAGACCTATGATGGCTACACCTTC
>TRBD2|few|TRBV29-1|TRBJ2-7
CSVAPSGSYEQYF
TGCAGCGTTGCCCCTAGCGGCTCCTACGAGCAGTACTTC
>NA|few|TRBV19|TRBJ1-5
CASTMDLNYQPQHF
TGTGCCAGTACCATGGATCTAAATTATCAGCCCCAGCATTTT
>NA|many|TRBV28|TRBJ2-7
CASKPDSWLVNTYEQYF
TGTGCCAGCAAACCTGACAGTTGGCTGGTTAATACCTACGAGCAGTACTTC
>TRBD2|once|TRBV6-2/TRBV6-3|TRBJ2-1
CASMGLAAPSYNEQFF
TGTGCCAGCATGGGACTAGCGGCCCCCTCCTACAATGAGCAGTTCTTC
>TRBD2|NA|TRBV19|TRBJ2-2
CASKLLAGRGGELFF
TGTGCCAGTAAGCTCCTAGCGGGGCGTGGCGGGGAGCTGTTTTTT
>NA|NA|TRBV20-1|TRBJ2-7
CSAPREGPAIEQYF
TGCAGTGCTCCAAGAGAGGGTCCTGCCATAGAGCAGTACTTC
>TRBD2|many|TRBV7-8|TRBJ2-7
CASSRRGTSGIDEQYF
TGTGCCAGCAGCAGGCGGGGGACTAGCGGGATCGACGAGCAGTACTTC
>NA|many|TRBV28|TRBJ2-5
CASSFGGTRQTQYF
TGTGCCAGCAGTTTCGGGGGTACGAGACAGACCCAGTACTTC
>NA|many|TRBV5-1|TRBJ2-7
CASSFIGGNEQYF
TGCGCCAGCAGCTTTATTGGCGGTAACGAGCAGTACTTC